This TCR beta chain was identified during a study of blood T cells in healthy people across ages. Study-wide points: Possibly, changes in expanded clonotypes were confounded because donor CMV status was unknown. With naive T cell percentage, TCR beta diversity showed a strong correlation.

CDR1 is SGHAT, CDR2 FQNNGV, per germline. The CDR3 length is 14 residues. The V segment lost 6 bases and the J segment 7 bases; nucleotides outside the gene matches: 11. As for this clonotype: Antigen unknown.

A sample-barcoded 5' primer and a J-beta primer mix were used in a second PCR of roughly 7 to 12 cycles. Carrying 12 random nucleotides, a template-switch adaptor labeled each individual cDNA molecule. Individual samples furnished no less than 3 million CDR3-containing paired-end reads apiece. One entry per CDR3 protein, called by TCRdb with MiXCR from the 5' RACE reads. The data hold 1,300,000 or so distinct CDR3 sequences, with 45% to 70% observed a single time. The sequence was obtained from a man younger than 30 in good health. Sequenced sample: blood. V usage is TRBV11-2 and J usage is TRBJ1-1; the match to TRBD1 covers 7 bases. The CDR3 here is CASSVTHRGDEAFF. CDR3 coding DNA: TGTGCCAGCAGTGTCACGCACAGGGGAGATGAAGCTTTCTTT. The variable domain in full, completed from reference TRBV11-2 and TRBJ1-1, reads EAGVAQSPRYKIIEKRQSVAFWCNPISGHATLYWYQQILGQGPKLLIQFQNNGVVDDSQLPKDRFSAERLKGVDSTLKIQPAKLEDSAVYLCASSVTHRGDEAFFGQGTRLTVV.